The 13 T cell receptor beta chains listed next were all sequenced from one sample in a study of identical twins. One entry per CDR3 protein results from TCRdb running MiXCR on the 5' RACE reads. This repertoire shows 1.5 million to 2 million distinct CDR3 sequences, about 32% found once; its top ten account for 0.25% to 0.3%. The source material was cord blood. The receptors here all came from a newborn girl in good health.

Only a few counts were recorded for this clonotype. The chain carries TRBV4-1 and TRBJ1-1, with 7 bases identical to TRBD1. J was trimmed by 0 bases and V by 4 bases; bases with no gene match: 11. Germline CDR1 reads MGHRA; CDR2 reads YSYEKL. The CDR3 has 17 residues. The CDR3 loop reads CASSRAGTAFLNTEAFF. DNA for the CDR3: TGCGCCAGCAGCCGAGCCGGGACAGCTTTCTTGAACACTGAAGCTTTCTTT.

This clonotype was seen a few times. The V call is TRBV3-1, the J call TRBJ2-1, with D unresolved. The V end lost 1 base, the J end lost 0 bases, and 13 bases lay between the germline ends. This CDR3 contains 17 residues. Germline V gene sequence: CDR1 LGHDT, CDR2 YNNKEL (reference sequence). In DNA, the CDR3 is TGTGCCAGCAGCCAAGGTTGGCGCTCACTCTCCTACAATGAGCAGTTCTTC. It translates to CASSQGWRSLSYNEQFF.

The V call is TRBV9, the J call TRBJ1-1; D uncertain. Germline V lookup: CDR1 SGDLS, CDR2 YYNGEE. This CDR3 has 15 residues. V was clipped by 0 bases and J by 0 bases, with 9 bases between them. The CDR3 sequence is CASSVGEIMNTEAFF. CDR3 DNA sequence: TGTGCCAGCAGCGTAGGGGAGATCATGAACACTGAAGCTTTCTTT.

At least ten counts were recorded for this clonotype. This rearrangement joins TRBV3-1 to TRBJ2-7; tentative D call: TRBD1 (5 bases). V lost 1 base and J 0 bases, leaving 10 bases between the germline ends. The CDR3 contains 15 residues. Germline V gene sequence: CDR1 LGHDT, CDR2 YNNKEL (reference sequence). The CDR3 DNA is TGTGCCAGCAGCCAAGTCGCCGACAGCTCCTACGAGCAGTACTTC. Its protein is CASSQVADSSYEQYF.

V usage is TRBV12-3 or TRBV12-4 and J usage is TRBJ2-3, with D uncertain. The CDR3 covers 14 residues. V was clipped by 1 base and J by 4 bases, with 9 bases between them. CDR3 nucleotide sequence: TGTGCCAGCAGTTTAGGGGTGAGAGCAGATACGCAGTATTTT. As protein: CASSLGVRADTQYF.

This chain connects TRBV2 to TRBJ2-7, with a tentative D call TRBD2 (5 bases). CDR3 length equals 14 residues. The V gene's germline CDR1 is SNHLY and CDR2 FYNNEI. V was trimmed by 4 bases and J by 0 bases, leaving 10 bases between them. The CDR3 bases are TGTGCCAGCAGTGGTTCCAGCGGCTCCTACGAGCAGTACTTC. This translates into CASSGSSGSYEQYF.

The CDR3 DNA reads as TGCAGCGTGGAGTCCCGGGACAGGGATTACGAGCAGTACTTC. Translated: CSVESRDRDYEQYF. This sequence joins TRBV29-1 and TRBJ2-7, with 9 bases lining up with TRBD1. Germline CDR1 reads SQVTM; CDR2 reads ANQGSEA. The CDR3 loop spans 14 amino acids. V trimming: 6 bases; J trimming: 4 bases; junction bases outside the gene matches: 10.

The chain links TRBV7-2 to TRBJ2-6; perhaps TRBD1 as D (6 bases). The V and J ends lost 3 bases and 4 bases respectively, with 10 bases between them. This CDR3 is 15 amino acids long. Germline loops: CDR1 SGHTA, CDR2 FQGNSA. In DNA, the CDR3 is TGTGCCAGCAGCTTCAGGGGCGCCGGGGCCAACGTCCTGACTTTC. Protein product: CASSFRGAGANVLTF.

This clonotype was seen only a few times. This sequence joins TRBV2 and TRBJ2-7; D remains ambiguous. The V end lost 10 bases, the J end lost 3 bases, and 7 bases lay between the germline ends. This CDR3 has 10 residues. CDR1 is SNHLY and CDR2 is FYNNEI in the germline V gene. The CDR3 loop is CATRGYEQYF. CDR3 sequence (DNA): TGTGCCACCCGAGGCTACGAGCAGTACTTC.

This clonotype was observed at least ten times. This sequence joins TRBV5-1 and TRBJ2-7; 8 bases fit TRBD1. Germline loops: CDR1 SGHRS, CDR2 YFSETQ. The CDR3 loop spans 14 amino acids. V gave up 3 bases and J gave up 4 bases; unmatched junction bases: 6. The CDR3 sequence: CASSSDRVAYEQYF. The CDR3 DNA follows: TGCGCCAGCAGCTCGGACAGGGTCGCGTACGAGCAGTACTTC.

This clonotype occurred once. J is TRBJ2-2 and V is TRBV12-3 or TRBV12-4, with D possibly being TRBD1 (6 bases). The CDR3 spans 15 residues. Trimming took off 5 bases at V and 3 bases at J, with 13 bases between the two ends. The CDR3 loop is CASSNRVRDTGELFF. The CDR3 nucleotides are TGTGCCAGCAGTAACAGGGTCCGTGACACCGGGGAGCTGTTTTTT.

In this sample, this clonotype turned up many times. V and J are TRBV5-1 and TRBJ2-3; D is uncertain. V dropped 5 bases and J dropped 2 bases, with 6 bases sitting between them. Germline assignment: CDR1 SGHRS and CDR2 YFSETQ. The CDR3 contains 12 residues. The CDR3 coding sequence is TGCGCCAGCAGTCCGGCCACAGATACGCAGTATTTT. It translates to CASSPATDTQYF.

This clonotype was seen more than once but under ten times. V is TRBV5-1 and J is TRBJ2-3, with a tentative D call TRBD2 (5 bases). This CDR3 region has 13 residues. Between the trimmed V and J ends, which lost 7 bases and 4 bases, there was a span of 13 bases. CDR1 is SGHRS and CDR2 is YFSETQ in the germline V gene. Written as DNA, the CDR3 is TGCGCCAGCGGACTTAGCTTTGCAGATACGCAGTATTTT. It codes for CASGLSFADTQYF.